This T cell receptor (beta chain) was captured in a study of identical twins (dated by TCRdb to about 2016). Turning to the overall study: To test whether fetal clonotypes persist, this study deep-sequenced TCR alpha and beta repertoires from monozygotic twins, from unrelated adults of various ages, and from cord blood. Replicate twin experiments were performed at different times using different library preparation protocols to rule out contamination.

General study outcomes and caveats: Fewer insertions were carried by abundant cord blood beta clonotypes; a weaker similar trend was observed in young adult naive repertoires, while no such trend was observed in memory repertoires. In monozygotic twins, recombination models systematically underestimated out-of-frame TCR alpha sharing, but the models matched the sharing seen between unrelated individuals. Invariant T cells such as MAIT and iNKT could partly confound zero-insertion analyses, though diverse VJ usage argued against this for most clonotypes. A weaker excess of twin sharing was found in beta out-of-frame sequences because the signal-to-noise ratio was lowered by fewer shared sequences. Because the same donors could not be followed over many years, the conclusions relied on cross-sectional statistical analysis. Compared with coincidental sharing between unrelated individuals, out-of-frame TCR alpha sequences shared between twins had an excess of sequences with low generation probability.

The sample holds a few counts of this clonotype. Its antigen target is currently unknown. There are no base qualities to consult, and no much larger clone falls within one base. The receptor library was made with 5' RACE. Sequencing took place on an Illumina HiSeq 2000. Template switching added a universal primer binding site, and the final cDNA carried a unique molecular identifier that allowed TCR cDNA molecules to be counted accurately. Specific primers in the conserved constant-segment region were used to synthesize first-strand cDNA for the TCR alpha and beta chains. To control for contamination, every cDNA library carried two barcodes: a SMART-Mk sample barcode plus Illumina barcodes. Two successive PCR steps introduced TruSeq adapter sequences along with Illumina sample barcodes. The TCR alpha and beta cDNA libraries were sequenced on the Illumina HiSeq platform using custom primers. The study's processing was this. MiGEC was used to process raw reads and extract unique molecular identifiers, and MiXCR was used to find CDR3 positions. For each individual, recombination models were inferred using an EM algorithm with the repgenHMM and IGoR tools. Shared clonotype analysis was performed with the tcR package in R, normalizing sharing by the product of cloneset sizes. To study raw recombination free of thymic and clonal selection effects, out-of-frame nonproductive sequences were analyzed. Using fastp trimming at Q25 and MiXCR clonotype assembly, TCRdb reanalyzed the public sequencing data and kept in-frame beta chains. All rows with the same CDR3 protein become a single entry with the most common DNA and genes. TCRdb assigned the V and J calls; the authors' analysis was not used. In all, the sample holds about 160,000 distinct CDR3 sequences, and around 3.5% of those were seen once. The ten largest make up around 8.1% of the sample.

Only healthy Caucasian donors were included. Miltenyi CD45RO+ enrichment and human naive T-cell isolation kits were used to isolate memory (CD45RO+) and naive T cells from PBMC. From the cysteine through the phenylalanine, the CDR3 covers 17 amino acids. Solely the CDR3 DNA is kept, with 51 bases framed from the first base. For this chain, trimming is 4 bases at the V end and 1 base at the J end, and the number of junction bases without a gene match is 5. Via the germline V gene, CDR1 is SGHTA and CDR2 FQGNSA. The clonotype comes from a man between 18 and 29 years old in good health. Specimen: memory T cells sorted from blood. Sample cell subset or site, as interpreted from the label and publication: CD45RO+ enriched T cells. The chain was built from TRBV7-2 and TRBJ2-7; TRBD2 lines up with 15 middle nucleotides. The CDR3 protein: CASSSRTSGRVSYEQYF. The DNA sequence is TGTGCCAGCAGCTCCCGGACTAGCGGGAGGGTATCCTACGAGCAGTACTTC.